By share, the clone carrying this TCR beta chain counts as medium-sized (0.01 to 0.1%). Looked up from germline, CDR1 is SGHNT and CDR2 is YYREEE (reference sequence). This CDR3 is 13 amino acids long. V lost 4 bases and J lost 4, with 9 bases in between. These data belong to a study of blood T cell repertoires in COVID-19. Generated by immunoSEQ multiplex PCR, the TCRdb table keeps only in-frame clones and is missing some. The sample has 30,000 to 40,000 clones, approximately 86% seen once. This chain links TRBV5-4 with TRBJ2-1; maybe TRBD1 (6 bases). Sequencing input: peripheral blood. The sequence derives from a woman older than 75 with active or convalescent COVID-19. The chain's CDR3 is CASSPDRYNEQFF. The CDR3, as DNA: TGTGCCAGCAGCCCGGACAGATACAATGAGCAGTTCTTC.